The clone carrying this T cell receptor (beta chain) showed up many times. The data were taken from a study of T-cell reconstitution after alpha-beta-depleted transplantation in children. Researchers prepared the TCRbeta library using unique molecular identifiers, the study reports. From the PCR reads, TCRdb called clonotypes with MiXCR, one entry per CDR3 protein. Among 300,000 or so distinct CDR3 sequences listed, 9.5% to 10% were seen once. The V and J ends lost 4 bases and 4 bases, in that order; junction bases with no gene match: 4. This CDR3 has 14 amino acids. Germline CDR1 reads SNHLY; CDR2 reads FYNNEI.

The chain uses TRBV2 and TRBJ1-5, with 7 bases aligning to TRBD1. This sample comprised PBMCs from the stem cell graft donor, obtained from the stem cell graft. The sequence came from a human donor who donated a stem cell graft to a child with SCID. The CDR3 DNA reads TGTGCCAGCAGTGGGACAGGTTCGAATCAGCCCCAGCATTTT. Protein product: CASSGTGSNQPQHF.